Listed below are T cell receptor beta chains from one sample, sequenced in a study of blood T cell repertoires in COVID-19. TCRdb keeps only in-frame clones here, not all; method: immunoSEQ multiplex PCR. The table has some 200,000 clones, approximately 80% seen once. The sample was PBMCs or T cells enriched from blood (not recorded which). Source of these receptors: a woman between 35 and 50 years old with acute COVID-19. CDR3s include the opening cysteine and the closing phenylalanine or tryptophan. The order of the fields is D gene, V gene, J gene, CDR3 length, clone size, CDR3 DNA, CDR3 protein. The D gene is left open where the match is weak. Rows may omit the clone size; those that give it use once, few, many or a size class.

TRBD1	TRBV2	TRBJ1-2	15	.	TGTGCCAGCAGGACGCTCAGGGGACAGCTATATGGCTACACCTTC	CASRTLRGQLYGYTF
TRBD1	TRBV7-6	TRBJ2-2	15	once	TGTGCCAGCAGCCCGTCCAACAGGGGCACCGGGGAGCTGTTTTTT	CASSPSNRGTGELFF
.	TRBV6-6	TRBJ2-1	11	.	TGTGCCAGCAGCTATTCTGATGAGCAGTTCTTC	CASSYSDEQFF
TRBD1	TRBV10-3	TRBJ1-1	13	.	TGTGCCATCAGAGGACAGGTTACGACTGAAGCTTTCTTT	CAIRGQVTTEAFF
TRBD2	TRBV7-2	TRBJ2-2	18	once	TGTGCCAGCAGCTTAACGACTAGCGGGACCACGGGCACCGGGGAGCTGTTTTTT	CASSLTTSGTTGTGELFF
TRBD1	TRBV27	TRBJ1-1	13	.	TGTGCCAACCGAAGGGGGCCCAACACTGAAGCTTTCTTT	CANRRGPNTEAFF
.	TRBV9	TRBJ1-1	13	.	TGTGCCAGCAGCATACAGGTAGGAACTGAAGCTTTCTTT	CASSIQVGTEAFF
.	TRBV7-9	TRBJ2-1	15	.	TGTGCCAGCAGCTTAGCACTAGCTCCTCCTAATGAGCAGTTCTTC	CASSLALAPPNEQFF
TRBD1	TRBV3-1/TRBV3-2	TRBJ1-2	14	.	TGTGCCAGCAGCCAAGGGGGACAGGGTAATGGCTACACCTTC	CASSQGGQGNGYTF
.	TRBV29-1	TRBJ1-2	10	.	TGCAGCGTTGAGTCGGATGGCTACACCTTC	CSVESDGYTF
.	TRBV5-8	TRBJ1-1	13	.	TGTGCCAGCAGCCGCCGGAGGAACACTGAAGCTTTCTTT	CASSRRRNTEAFF
TRBD1	TRBV4-2	TRBJ1-3	16	.	TGTGCCAGCAGCCAAGCGGGGCAGGGGGCTGGAAACACCATATATTTT	CASSQAGQGAGNTIYF
.	TRBV3-1/TRBV3-2	TRBJ1-1	14	.	TGTGCCAGCAGCCAAGTGGTGGGGGGGACTGAAGCTTTCTTT	CASSQVVGGTEAFF
TRBD1	TRBV29-1	TRBJ1-2	13	.	TGCAGCGTAAGGGGGCGCGAGGGGTATGGCTACACCTTC	CSVRGREGYGYTF
.	TRBV21-1	TRBJ2-7	15	.	TGTGCCAGCAGCAAAGATTCGCGGGAGTCTTACGAGCAGTACTTC	CASSKDSRESYEQYF
.	TRBV28	TRBJ1-5	14	.	TGTGCCAGCAGTTTGGTCGGGGTGTGGGAGCCCCAGCATTTT	CASSLVGVWEPQHF
TRBD1	TRBV30	TRBJ1-5	15	.	TGTGCCTGGTCCCATGACAGGGGGAGGGGACAGCCCCAGCATTTT	CAWSHDRGRGQPQHF
.	TRBV6-4	TRBJ1-6	14	few	TGTGCCAGCAGTCCGGACAGCTCAGGTTCACCCCTCCACTTT	CASSPDSSGSPLHF
TRBD1	TRBV28	TRBJ1-4	15	.	TGTGCCAGCAGACCCCGCGGGACAGGGAATGAAAAACTGTTTTTT	CASRPRGTGNEKLFF
TRBD1	TRBV6-5	TRBJ1-2	15	.	TGTGCCAGCAGTTCCTCGACAGGGGTGAACTATGGCTACACCTTC	CASSSSTGVNYGYTF
.	TRBV5-1	TRBJ1-4	15	few	TGCGCCAGCAGCCCACAGACAGCTACTAATGAAAAACTGTTTTTT	CASSPQTATNEKLFF
.	TRBV9	TRBJ2-7	15	.	TGTGCCAGCAGCGTAGGGGAGACAGGATACTACGAGCAGTACTTC	CASSVGETGYYEQYF
.	TRBV19	TRBJ1-5	16	.	TGTGCCAGTAGTACCATCAGGACAACTAGCAATCAGCCCCAGCATTTT	CASSTIRTTSNQPQHF
.	TRBV6-2/TRBV6-3	TRBJ2-7	14	.	TGTGCCAGCAGTTACCAGGGGGGGACTAGCGAGCAGTACTTC	CASSYQGGTSEQYF
TRBD1	TRBV30	TRBJ1-2	14	.	TGTGCCTGGAGTGCGACAGGGGGTATCTATGGCTACACCTTC	CAWSATGGIYGYTF
TRBD2	TRBV12-3/TRBV12-4	TRBJ2-1	13	few	TGTGCCAGCACCCTAGCGGGGGCCCTCGTCGAGTTCTTC	CASTLAGALVEFF
.	TRBV7-2	TRBJ2-7	15	.	TGTGCCAGCAGCCCGGTAGGGGGTGCGTCCTACGAGCAGTACTTC	CASSPVGGASYEQYF
.	TRBV27	TRBJ1-2	12	.	TGTGCCAGCCGAGACACCTACGGTGGCTACACCTTC	CASRDTYGGYTF
TRBD1	TRBV5-1	TRBJ1-1	14	.	TGCGCCAGCAGCATAGGGACAGTGAACACTGAAGCTTTCTTT	CASSIGTVNTEAFF
TRBD2	TRBV6-1	TRBJ2-1	15	.	TGTGCCAGCAGTGAGGCCGCGGGGGCCTACAATGAGCAGTTCTTC	CASSEAAGAYNEQFF
.	TRBV7-2	TRBJ2-5	14	.	TGTGCCAGCAGCTTAAGCCTAGGCTCGGAGACCCAGTACTTC	CASSLSLGSETQYF
.	TRBV7-9	TRBJ2-7	15	.	TGTGCCAGCAGCTCCCGGGAGGGGGCATCCTACGAGCAGTACTTC	CASSSREGASYEQYF
TRBD2	TRBV9	TRBJ2-1	15	.	TGTGCCAGCAGCGTAAGCGGGGGGGCGGGAAATGAGCAGTTCTTC	CASSVSGGAGNEQFF
TRBD2	TRBV2	TRBJ2-7	14	.	TGTGCCAGCAGGCGGGGACTAGCGGGAGATCAGCAGTACTTC	CASRRGLAGDQQYF
TRBD1	TRBV24-1	TRBJ1-2	12	.	TGTGCCACCGCGGACAGGCTATATGGCTACACCTTC	CATADRLYGYTF
TRBD1	TRBV6-5	TRBJ1-6	14	many	TGTGCCAGCAGTCCGGGACAGATTAATTCACCCCTCCACTTT	CASSPGQINSPLHF
TRBD1	TRBV30	TRBJ1-1	14	.	TGTGCCTGGAGTGTACAGGGGATGGGCACTGAAGCTTTCTTT	CAWSVQGMGTEAFF
.	TRBV28	TRBJ2-1	14	.	TGTGCCAGCAGTTCTCCCAACAGGGTCCATGAGCAGTTCTTC	CASSSPNRVHEQFF
TRBD1	TRBV5-1	TRBJ1-2	17	.	TGCGCCAGCAGCTCGGGCGGACTTACCGGGACAGAGTATGGCTACACCTTC	CASSSGGLTGTEYGYTF
.	TRBV4-3	TRBJ1-5	13	.	TGCGCCAGCGGTGAGACAGGTTATCAGCCCCAGCATTTT	CASGETGYQPQHF
TRBD1	TRBV19	TRBJ1-6	15	many	TGTGCCAGTAGTACGGGACAGGGGTTATATTCACCCCTCCACTTT	CASSTGQGLYSPLHF
.	TRBV5-1	TRBJ2-4	16	.	TGCGCCAGCAGCTTGGGGGCGCTCCTAGCCAAAAACATTCAGTACTTC	CASSLGALLAKNIQYF
TRBD1	TRBV7-7	TRBJ2-5	15	.	TGTGCTAGCAGCCCTGAACGGACAGGGCAAGAGACCCAGTACTTC	CASSPERTGQETQYF
.	TRBV3-1/TRBV3-2	TRBJ1-2	12	once	TGTGCCAGCAGCCAAAATTCAGGAGGCTACACCTTC	CASSQNSGGYTF
TRBD1	TRBV19	TRBJ1-1	15	.	TGTGCCAGTTCGGACAGGGTTGAGGGGGGCACTGAAGCTTTCTTT	CASSDRVEGGTEAFF
TRBD2	TRBV7-3	TRBJ2-1	16	.	TGTGCCAGCAGCTCCCCGGGAGCGGGGGGATGGAATGAGCAGTTCTTC	CASSSPGAGGWNEQFF
.	TRBV27	TRBJ2-5	12	once	TGTGCCAGCATTGGCCAACAAGAGACCCAGTACTTC	CASIGQQETQYF
.	TRBV7-9	TRBJ1-4	15	once	TGTGCCAGCAGCTTAGCCCTATCAACTAATGAAAAACTGTTTTTT	CASSLALSTNEKLFF
TRBD1	TRBV23-1	TRBJ1-5	16	.	TGCGCCAGCAGTCAATCGGGACAGGGGAGCAATCAGCCCCAGCATTTT	CASSQSGQGSNQPQHF
TRBD1	TRBV29-1	TRBJ1-1	13	.	TGCAGCGTGGCTACAGGGGTGGTCACTGAAGCTTTCTTT	CSVATGVVTEAFF
.	TRBV29-1	TRBJ2-1	12	.	TGCAGCGTAGAAAACAGGTTCAATGAGCAGTTCTTC	CSVENRFNEQFF
TRBD1	TRBV5-1	TRBJ1-1	14	.	TGCGCCAGCAGCCGGACAGGGGAGGGGGCTGAAGCTTTCTTT	CASSRTGEGAEAFF